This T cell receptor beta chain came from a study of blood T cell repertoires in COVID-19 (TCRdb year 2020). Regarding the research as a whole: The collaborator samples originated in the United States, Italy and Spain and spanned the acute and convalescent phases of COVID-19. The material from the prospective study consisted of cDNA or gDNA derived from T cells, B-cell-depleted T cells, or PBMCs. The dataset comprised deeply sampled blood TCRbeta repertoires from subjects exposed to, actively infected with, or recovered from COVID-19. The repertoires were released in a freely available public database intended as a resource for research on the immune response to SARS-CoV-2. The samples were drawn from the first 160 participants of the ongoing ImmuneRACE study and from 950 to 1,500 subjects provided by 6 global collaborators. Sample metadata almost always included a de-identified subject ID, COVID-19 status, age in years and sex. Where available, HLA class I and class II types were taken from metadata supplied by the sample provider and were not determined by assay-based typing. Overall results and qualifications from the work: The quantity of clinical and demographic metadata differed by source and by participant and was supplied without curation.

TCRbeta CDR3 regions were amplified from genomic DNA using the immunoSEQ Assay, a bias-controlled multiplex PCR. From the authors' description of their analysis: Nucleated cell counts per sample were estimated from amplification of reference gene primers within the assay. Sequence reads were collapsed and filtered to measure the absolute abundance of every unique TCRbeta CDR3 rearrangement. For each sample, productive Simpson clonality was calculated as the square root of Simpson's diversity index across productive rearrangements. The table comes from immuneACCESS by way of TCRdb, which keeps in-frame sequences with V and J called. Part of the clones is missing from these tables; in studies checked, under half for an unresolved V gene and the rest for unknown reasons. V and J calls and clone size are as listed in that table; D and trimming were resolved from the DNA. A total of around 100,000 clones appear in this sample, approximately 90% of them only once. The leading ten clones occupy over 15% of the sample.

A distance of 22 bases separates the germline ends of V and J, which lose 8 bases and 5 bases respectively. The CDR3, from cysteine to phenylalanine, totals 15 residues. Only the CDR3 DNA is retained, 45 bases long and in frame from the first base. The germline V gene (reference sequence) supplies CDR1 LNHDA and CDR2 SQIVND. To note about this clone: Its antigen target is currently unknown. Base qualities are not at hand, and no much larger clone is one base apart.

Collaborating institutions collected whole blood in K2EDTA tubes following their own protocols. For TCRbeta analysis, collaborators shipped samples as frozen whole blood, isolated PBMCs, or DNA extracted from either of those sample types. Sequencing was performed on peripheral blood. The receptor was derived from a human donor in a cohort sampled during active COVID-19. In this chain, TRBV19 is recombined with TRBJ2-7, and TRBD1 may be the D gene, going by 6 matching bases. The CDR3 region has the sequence CASRLTGSRFHEQYF. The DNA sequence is TGTGCCAGTCGCTTGACAGGATCGAGGTTCCACGAGCAGTACTTC.